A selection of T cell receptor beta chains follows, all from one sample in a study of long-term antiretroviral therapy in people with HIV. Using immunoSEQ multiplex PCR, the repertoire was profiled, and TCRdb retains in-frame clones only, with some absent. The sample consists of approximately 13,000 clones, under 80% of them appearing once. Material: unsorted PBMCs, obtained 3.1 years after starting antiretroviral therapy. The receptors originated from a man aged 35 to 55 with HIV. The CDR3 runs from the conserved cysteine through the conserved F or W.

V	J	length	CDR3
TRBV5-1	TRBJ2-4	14	CASSLLGGRDIQYF
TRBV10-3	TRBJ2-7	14	CAIRPPGQTYEQYF
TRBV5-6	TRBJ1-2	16	CASSLWPPDYNYGYTF
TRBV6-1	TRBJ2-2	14	CASSAHRDTGELFF
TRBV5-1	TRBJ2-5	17	CASSLYPGTGGEETQYF
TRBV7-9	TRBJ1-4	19	CASSFPGTGDFATNEKLFF
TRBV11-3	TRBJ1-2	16	CASSLETRGQNYGYTF
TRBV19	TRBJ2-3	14	CASRAWDGTDTQYF
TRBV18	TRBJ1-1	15	CASSPPQGVNTEAFF
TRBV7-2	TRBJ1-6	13	CASSLKGNSPLHF
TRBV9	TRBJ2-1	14	CASSDSGGGDEQFF
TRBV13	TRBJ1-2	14	CASSYDRGSYGYTF
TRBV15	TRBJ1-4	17	CATSRYLGYRLNEKLFF
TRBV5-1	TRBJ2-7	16	CASSLGPGGVVYEQYF
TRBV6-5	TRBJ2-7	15	CASSYMRQGMREQYF
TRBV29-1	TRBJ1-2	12	CSVERLPYGYTF